These T cell receptor beta chains were read from a single sample in a study of cytotoxic CD8 clonotypes in ibrutinib-treated CLL. The table came from immunoSEQ multiplex PCR; TCRdb's copy has only in-frame clones and leaves some out. The sample holds roughly 150,000 clones, around 84% seen once. The input for sequencing was PBMCs, taken after 12 months of ibrutinib treatment. The receptors stem from a human donor with chronic lymphocytic leukemia. Each CDR3 is given with its conserved first and last residue. D genes are given only for firm matches. Expanded clones are given a class, and other clones once, few, many or no size at all.

NA	TRBJ1-3	TRBV6-6	NA	TGTGCCAGCAGTCAGGGGAAAAACACCATATATTTT	CASSQGKNTIYF
NA	TRBJ1-5	TRBV4-3	NA	TGCGCCAGCAGCCAACAGTCTAGCAATCAGCCCCAGCATTTT	CASSQQSSNQPQHF
TRBD2	TRBJ2-3	TRBV4-1	NA	TGCGCCAGCAGTCGGCTAGCGGGGGGGGTTGATACGCAGTATTTT	CASSRLAGGVDTQYF
NA	TRBJ2-1	TRBV6-5	NA	TGTGCCAGCACTACAGGTCACAATGAGCAGTTCTTC	CASTTGHNEQFF
TRBD1	TRBJ1-1	TRBV7-3	NA	TGTGCCAGCGCATCCAGGGGGGGAACTGAAGCTTTCTTT	CASASRGGTEAFF
NA	TRBJ1-6	TRBV10-3	once	TGTGCCATCAGCCCCCAGAGCTCCTATAATTCACCCCTCCACTTT	CAISPQSSYNSPLHF
NA	TRBJ1-5	TRBV30	NA	TGTGCCTGGAGTGTAGGGGGTATAAGGCCCCAGCATTTT	CAWSVGGIRPQHF
NA	TRBJ2-5	TRBV19	NA	TGTGCCAGTAGCACCCAGGGCAGCCGACAGTACTTC	CASSTQGSRQYF
TRBD2	TRBJ2-3	TRBV4-2	NA	TGTGCCAGCAGCCCCTCCCGTAGCGGGGGGGGAGAAGATACGCAGTATTTT	CASSPSRSGGGEDTQYF
NA	TRBJ2-1	TRBV6-6	once	TGTGCCAGCAGTTACTCGAGGGATGAGCAGTTCTTC	CASSYSRDEQFF
TRBD1	TRBJ2-1	TRBV6-5	NA	TGTGCCAGCAGTTCCGCCGGGACAGAGAGCATTGAGCAGTTCTTC	CASSSAGTESIEQFF
TRBD1	TRBJ2-5	TRBV4-1	NA	TGCGCCAGCAGCCAAGAGCGGGGACAGGGGGCGCTGATGGAGACCCAGTACTTC	CASSQERGQGALMETQYF
NA	TRBJ1-5	TRBV7-8	once	TGTGCCAGCAGCTTAATCACGCAGGGTCAGCCCCAGCATTTT	CASSLITQGQPQHF
TRBD1	TRBJ1-2	TRBV4-3	few	TGCGCCAGCAGCCCTGGACAGGGGGCTGGATATGGCTACACCTTC	CASSPGQGAGYGYTF
NA	TRBJ2-7	TRBV11-2	once	TGTGCCAGCAGCTTAGGACCAGGCGAGCAGTACTTC	CASSLGPGEQYF
TRBD2	TRBJ2-2	TRBV28	NA	TGTGCCAGCAGTTTAACACTAGCGGGGGCCGGGGAGCTGTTTTTT	CASSLTLAGAGELFF
TRBD1	TRBJ1-1	TRBV18	few	TGTGCCAGCTCACCGGGGGGACAGGGGCTGGGTGAAGCTTTCTTT	CASSPGGQGLGEAFF
NA	TRBJ1-4	TRBV7-2	many	TGTGCCAGCAGCTCCTCGGCGGGCCCTAATGAAAAACTGTTTTTT	CASSSSAGPNEKLFF
NA	TRBJ1-2	TRBV9	once	TGTGCCAGCAGCGTAGTTGACAGCCCTAACTATGGCTACACCTTC	CASSVVDSPNYGYTF
NA	TRBJ2-1	TRBV6-1	once	TGTGCCAGCGCTCCGATCCCCGGCAGGGGAGCAGAGCAGTTCTTC	CASAPIPGRGAEQFF
NA	TRBJ2-6	TRBV7-2	once	TGTGCCAGCAGCCCCTCCCTCGGGCCATCTGGGGCCAACGTCCTGACTTTC	CASSPSLGPSGANVLTF
NA	TRBJ2-7	TRBV29-1	NA	TGCAGCGTCCCCGGAGGCAGGGGCTACGAGCAGTACTTC	CSVPGGRGYEQYF
TRBD2	TRBJ2-4	TRBV19	NA	TGTGCCAGTAGTATCCCCGGACGGGAGGGAGCCAAAAACATTCAGTACTTC	CASSIPGREGAKNIQYF
NA	TRBJ2-3	TRBV5-1	once	TGCGCCAGCAGCTTGATGGGTACAGATACGCAGTATTTT	CASSLMGTDTQYF
TRBD2	TRBJ2-1	TRBV4-1	NA	TGCGCCAGCAGCCAAGGCCTAGCGGGGGGGCCAAGTGAGCAGTTCTTC	CASSQGLAGGPSEQFF
NA	TRBJ1-2	TRBV5-4	NA	TGTGCCAGCAGCTTGGGGCCAGGGATCTATGGCTACACCTTC	CASSLGPGIYGYTF
NA	TRBJ1-2	TRBV18	NA	TGTGCCAGCTCACCAGACAGTAGGACTAACTATGGCTACACCTTC	CASSPDSRTNYGYTF
TRBD1	TRBJ2-7	TRBV27	NA	TGTGCCAGCAGTTTGAGAGACAGGGGGCGCGGCGAGCAGTACTTC	CASSLRDRGRGEQYF
NA	TRBJ2-3	TRBV5-6	NA	TGTGCCAGCAGCTTGCTGAGCGGGTCGACTAGCACAGATACGCAGTATTTT	CASSLLSGSTSTDTQYF
NA	TRBJ2-7	TRBV6-1	NA	TGTGCCAGCAGGGGGCAGGGTGCCTACGAGCAGTACTTC	CASRGQGAYEQYF
TRBD1	TRBJ1-1	TRBV2	NA	TGTGCCAGCAGACGGACAGGGGCGGGGACTGAAGCTTTCTTT	CASRRTGAGTEAFF
NA	TRBJ2-7	TRBV6-5	NA	TGTGCCAGCAGTTACTCGGTCTCCCATTATGCCTACGAGCAGTACTTC	CASSYSVSHYAYEQYF